This TCR beta chain is from a study of cytomegalovirus exposure and HLA in healthy donors. This clone was found a few times. The germline V gene encodes CDR1 LGHNA and CDR2 YNFKEQ. Trimming shortened V by 1 base and J by 7 bases, and 8 bases separated the two germline ends. The CDR3 consists of 13 residues. Researchers ran the PCR with 60 Vbeta and 13 Jbeta primers. Libraries were prepared by immunoSEQ multiplex PCR; TCRdb keeps only in-frame clonotypes and omits some of them. The table records roughly 180,000 clones, over 60% of them present only once. The V and J genes are TRBV4-2 and TRBJ1-5; D not resolved. This TCR derives from a female donor in good health and CMV-seronegative. Sequencing used PBMCs. CDR3 protein: CASSQGPRQPQHF. The CDR3 bases are TGTGCCAGCAGCCAAGGGCCTCGCCAGCCCCAGCATTTT.